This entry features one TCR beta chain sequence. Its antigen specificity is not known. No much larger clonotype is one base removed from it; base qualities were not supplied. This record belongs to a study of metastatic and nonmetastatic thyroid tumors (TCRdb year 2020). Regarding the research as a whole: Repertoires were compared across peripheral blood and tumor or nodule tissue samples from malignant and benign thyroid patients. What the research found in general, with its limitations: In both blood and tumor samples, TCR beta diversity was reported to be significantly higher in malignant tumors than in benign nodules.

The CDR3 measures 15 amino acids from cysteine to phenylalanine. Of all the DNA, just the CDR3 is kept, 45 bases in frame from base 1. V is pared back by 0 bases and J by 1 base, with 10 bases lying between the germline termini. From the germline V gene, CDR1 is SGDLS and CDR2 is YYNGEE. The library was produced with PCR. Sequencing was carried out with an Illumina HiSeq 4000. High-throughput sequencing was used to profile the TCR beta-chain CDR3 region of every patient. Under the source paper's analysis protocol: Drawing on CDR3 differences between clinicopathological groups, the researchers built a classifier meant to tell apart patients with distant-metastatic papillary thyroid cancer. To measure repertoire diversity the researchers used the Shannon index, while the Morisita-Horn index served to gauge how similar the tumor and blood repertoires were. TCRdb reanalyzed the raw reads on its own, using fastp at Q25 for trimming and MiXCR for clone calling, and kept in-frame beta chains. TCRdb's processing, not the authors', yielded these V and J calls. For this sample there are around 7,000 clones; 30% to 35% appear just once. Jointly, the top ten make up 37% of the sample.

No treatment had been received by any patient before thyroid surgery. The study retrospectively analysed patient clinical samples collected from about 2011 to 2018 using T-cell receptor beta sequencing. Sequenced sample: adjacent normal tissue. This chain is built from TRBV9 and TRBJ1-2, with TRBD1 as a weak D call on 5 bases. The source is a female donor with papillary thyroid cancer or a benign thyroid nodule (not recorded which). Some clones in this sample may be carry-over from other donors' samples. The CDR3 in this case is CASSVDWQGNYGYTF. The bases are TGTGCCAGCAGCGTAGATTGGCAGGGTAACTATGGCTACACCTTC.